This paragraph covers one T cell receptor beta chain sequence. Its antigen remains unidentified. This entry belongs to a study of T cell responses to AZD1222 COVID-19 vaccine. TCRdb keeps only in-frame clones here, not all; method: immunoSEQ multiplex PCR. The table lists about 150,000 clones, 80% to 95% of them singletons. The V gene's germline CDR1 is MNHEY and CDR2 SMNVEV (reference sequence). The CDR3 is made up of 13 amino acids. Trimming left V 8 bases short and J 4 bases short, with 12 bases between. Study-wide points: Vaccine-related CD4 TCRs covered spike, predominating at 160-218 and 743-854. The donor cohort was predominantly white British with a female majority, and clonal diversity may have been underestimated.

Second-dose intervals of approximately 4 or approximately 12 weeks were pooled. The receptor was isolated from an adult who received the AZD1222 COVID-19 vaccine. This chain uses TRBV27 with TRBJ1-5, with D perhaps matching TRBD1 (6 bases). The specimen was peripheral blood, collected 28 days after the second AZD1222 dose. This CDR3 is CASGQQVNQPQHF. The CDR3 bases are TGTGCCAGCGGACAGCAGGTTAATCAGCCCCAGCATTTT.